The clone carrying this T cell receptor beta chain was picked up many times. Its antigen is not known. The data belong to a study of response to subunit inactivated influenza vaccine. Study results and caveats: The authors put forward the suggestion that each seasonal influenza vaccination may bring in only a limited number of new T cells.

TCRdb reprocessed the RT-PCR reads via MiXCR and lists one record per CDR3 protein. The sample gives hundreds of thousands of distinct CDR3 sequences, under 9% of which show up once; around 13% is in the top ten. The germline V gene has CDR1 MGHRA and CDR2 YSYEKL. V lost 0 bases, J lost 1 base, and 18 bases lay in between. The CDR3 spans 18 residues. The material was PBMCs from blood, obtained around 25 months after vaccination. This clonotype was obtained from a man between 45 and 75 years old who received an inactivated influenza vaccine. The chain combines TRBV4-1 with TRBJ1-1; D call uncertain. In DNA, the CDR3 is TGCGCCAGCAGCCAAGATCAGGCCATTTTGGGCAGGAACACTGAAGCTTTCTTT. Its translation is CASSQDQAILGRNTEAFF.